Listed below are T cell receptor beta chains from one sample, sequenced in a study of patients and donors after allogeneic stem cell transplantation. TCRdb processed the RT-PCR reads anew with MiXCR; each CDR3 protein has one entry. Here the sample spans 900,000 to 1,000,000 distinct CDR3 sequences, about a sixth being singletons. Sample: blood, either unsorted or a sorted T cell fraction (not recorded which). These receptors were obtained from a human donor who was either an allogeneic HSCT recipient or a stem cell or donor lymphocyte infusion donor (not recorded which). It is not recorded whose cells these are; they may come from a transplant donor. CDR3s include the opening cysteine and the closing phenylalanine or tryptophan. Fields, in order: CDR3 DNA, CDR3 protein, J gene, V gene, D gene, clone size. A D gene is named only where the DNA matches it firmly. Some rows have no size entry. The others give once, few or many, or a class for an expanded clone.

TGCGCCAGCAGCTCGGACAGGGTGGGGATTTATGGCTACACCTTC,CASSSDRVGIYGYTF,TRBJ1-2,TRBV5-1,TRBD1,.
TGCAGCGTTGCGGGTGGGGATTGGGCAAATGAGCAGTTCTTC,CSVAGGDWANEQFF,TRBJ2-1,TRBV29-1,.,.
TGCAGTGCTGTCTACTACGGGACTAGCGTTTACAATGAGCAGTTCTTC,CSAVYYGTSVYNEQFF,TRBJ2-1,TRBV20-1,TRBD2,few
TGTGCCAGCAGTTACGGGGGGTCACCCCTCCACTTT,CASSYGGSPLHF,TRBJ1-6,TRBV6-5,.,few
TGCAGTGCTAGACTAGCGGGAGATCCCTCCTACAATGAGCAGTTCTTC,CSARLAGDPSYNEQFF,TRBJ2-1,TRBV20-1,TRBD2,.
TGCAGCGTTGTGAGGGTCTCCTACAATGAGCAGTTCTTC,CSVVRVSYNEQFF,TRBJ2-1,TRBV29-1,.,.
TGTGCCAGCAGCTTTTATCAGACAGGGGGGAACACTGAAGCTTTCTTT,CASSFYQTGGNTEAFF,TRBJ1-1,TRBV7-9,TRBD1,.
TGTGCCAGCAGTTTAGTAGGGGAGACTAATGAAAAACTGTTTTTT,CASSLVGETNEKLFF,TRBJ1-4,TRBV27,.,.
TGTGCCAGCAGTTACACAGGGAGGGGAGAGACCCAGTACTTC,CASSYTGRGETQYF,TRBJ2-5,TRBV6-5,.,few
TGTGCCATCAGTCCCGACTCACCCTATGGCTACACCTTC,CAISPDSPYGYTF,TRBJ1-2,TRBV10-3,.,few
TGTGCCAGCAGAGACAGTAGCTCCTACGAGCAGTACTTC,CASRDSSSYEQYF,TRBJ2-7,TRBV7-9,.,.
TGCGCCAGCAGCTTGGAGACGGAGTACAATGAGCAGTTCTTC,CASSLETEYNEQFF,TRBJ2-1,TRBV5-1,.,many
TGTGCCATCAGTGAGAAGCGCGAGACCCAGTACTTC,CAISEKRETQYF,TRBJ2-5,TRBV10-3,.,.
TGTGCCAGCAGCCGACCGGACAGCCCAGATACGCAGTATTTT,CASSRPDSPDTQYF,TRBJ2-3,TRBV7-9,.,few
TGCAGTGCAATGGGGCGGGGTGCGAATGAGCAGTTCTTC,CSAMGRGANEQFF,TRBJ2-1,TRBV20-1,.,few
TGTGCCAGCAGCTTGGTTCACGCGAGCTCTGGAAACACCATATATTTT,CASSLVHASSGNTIYF,TRBJ1-3,TRBV5-8,.,.
TGCGCCAGCAGCTTGGAGGGTCAGACCACAGATACGCAGTATTTT,CASSLEGQTTDTQYF,TRBJ2-3,TRBV5-1,.,few